The 18 T cell receptor beta chains listed next were all sequenced from one sample in a study of neurological immune-mediated disorders. TCRdb re-called the 5' RACE reads with MiXCR, one entry per CDR3 protein. The sample shows some 48,000 distinct CDR3 sequences, about an eighth of them seen only once. Time point indicated: longitudinal time-point 2. The material sequenced was PBMCs. Source of these receptors: a male donor with HTLV-1-associated myelopathy (HAM/TSP).

This clonotype was observed a handful of times. The chain couples TRBV20-1 to TRBJ2-3, with TRBD1 identical over 7 bases. The germline gives CDR1 DFQATT, CDR2 SNEGSKA (reference sequence). J lost 0 bases, V lost 3 bases, and 3 bases had no gene match. There are 14 residues in the CDR3. As DNA, the CDR3 is TGCAGTGCTAGGGTGACAGGGAGCACAGATACGCAGTATTTT. It yields the protein CSARVTGSTDTQYF.

This clonotype was found many times. CDR3 sequence: CASSLGVTVIDTQYF. The CDR3 DNA reads as TGTGCCAGCAGCTTAGGAGTGACAGTGATAGATACGCAGTATTTT. The rearrangement links TRBV7-2 to TRBJ2-3; D perhaps matches TRBD1 (5 bases). Germline-derived CDR1 and CDR2 are SGHTA and FQGNSA. The V end lost 1 base, the J end lost 5 bases, and 13 bases lay between the germline ends. CDR3 size: 15 residues.

In this sample, this clonotype turned up many times. This sequence joins TRBV7-2 and TRBJ2-5; no clear D gene. This CDR3 is built from 14 residues. The V end was cut by 2 bases, the J end by 4 bases, with 11 bases between. CDR1 and CDR2 (germline): SGHTA, FQGNSA. In DNA, the CDR3 is TGTGCCAGCAGCTTACTTACCTGGGGAGAGACCCAGTACTTC. It specifies CASSLLTWGETQYF.

The chain carries TRBV20-1 and TRBJ1-1; D might be TRBD1 (6 bases). Germline CDR1 DFQATT, CDR2 SNEGSKA (reference sequence). The CDR3 consists of 13 residues. Trimming pared 5 bases from V and 0 bases from J, leaving 10 bases between. The CDR3 bases are TGCAGTGCTGGGGGGGGCATGAACACTGAAGCTTTCTTT. The encoded protein is CSAGGGMNTEAFF.

This clonotype was seen at least ten times. This rearrangement joins TRBV5-1 to TRBJ2-1; 10 bases agree with TRBD2. Germline V lookup: CDR1 SGHRS, CDR2 YFSETQ. With 4 bases clipped from V and 1 base from J, the junction kept 11 bases outside the gene matches. This CDR3 spans 18 amino acids. The CDR3 DNA sequence: TGCGCCAGCAGCGAAGAAGCACTAGCGGGGTCATCCTACAATGAGCAGTTCTTC. This encodes CASSEEALAGSSYNEQFF.

There are many counts of this clonotype. The CDR3 protein is CASSFLGQADTEAFF. The CDR3 DNA follows: TGTGCCAGCAGCTTCCTTGGACAGGCAGACACTGAAGCTTTCTTT. The chain is built from TRBV11-1 and TRBJ1-1; 7 nucleotides line up with TRBD1. The germline gives CDR1 SGHAT, CDR2 FQDESV (reference sequence). Germline trimming cut 3 bases from V and 3 bases from J; bases unmatched to any gene: 7. The CDR3 is 15 residues long.

This clonotype was recorded at least ten times. The gene calls are TRBV20-1 and TRBJ1-6; no reliable D call. Per germline, CDR1 DFQATT and CDR2 SNEGSKA (reference sequence). This CDR3 spans 14 amino acids. V gave up 5 bases and J gave up 0 bases, with 8 bases separating them. CDR3: CSAAEHSYNSPLHF. The CDR3, as DNA: TGCAGTGCTGCGGAGCACTCCTATAATTCACCCCTCCACTTT.

This clonotype was observed at least ten times. The gene calls are TRBV20-1 and TRBJ2-5; TRBD2 might be the D (6 bases). CDR1 and CDR2 from the germline V gene are DFQATT and SNEGSKA (reference sequence). Trimming pared 6 bases from V and 1 base from J, leaving 12 bases between. The CDR3 has 13 residues. In DNA form, the CDR3 reads TGCAGTGCAGACCGGGGGACCCAAGAGACCCAGTACTTC. Protein sequence: CSADRGTQETQYF.

In this sample, this clonotype turned up many times. The chain has TRBV5-1 and TRBJ2-7; 8 bases agree with TRBD1. The ends lost 0 bases at V and 4 bases at J; junction bases unmatched: 6. Germline-derived CDR1 and CDR2 are SGHRS and YFSETQ. CDR3 length equals 15 residues. The DNA of the CDR3 is TGCGCCAGCAGCTTGGTCGGGCAGGGGGCTTACGAGCAGTACTTC. As protein: CASSLVGQGAYEQYF. Drawing the rest from reference TRBV5-1 and TRBJ2-7, the complete variable domain is KAGVTQTPRYLIKTRGQQVTLSCSPISGHRSVSWYQQTPGQGLQFLFEYFSETQRNKGNFPGRFSGRQFSNSRSEMNVSTLELGDSALYLCASSLVGQGAYEQYFGPGTRLTVT.

This clonotype was recorded many times. The rearrangement joins TRBV29-1 to TRBJ1-3, with a possible D match to TRBD1 (5 bases). Germline loops: CDR1 SQVTM, CDR2 ANQGSEA. CDR3 length: 12 amino acids. Deletions cut 4 bases from V and 7 bases from J, with 11 bases between. This chain's CDR3 is CSVGGTRNTIYF. CDR3 nucleotides: TGCAGCGTTGGCGGGACCCGGAACACCATATATTTT.

This clonotype was seen a few times. The chain uses TRBV10-1 and TRBJ2-2, with D unclear. Germline V gene sequence: CDR1 WNHNN, CDR2 SYGVQD (reference sequence). The CDR3 covers 14 residues. V dropped 5 bases and J dropped 3 bases, with 10 bases sitting between them. In nucleotides, the CDR3 is TGCGCCAGCAGTCCCTCGGCAGACACCGGGGAGCTGTTTTTT. It yields the protein CASSPSADTGELFF.

This clonotype showed up many times. The chain recombines TRBV6-1 with TRBJ2-2, with a tentative D call TRBD1 (6 bases). Trimming removed 5 bases at V and 5 bases at J, with 9 bases between. The germline CDR1 and CDR2 sequences are MNHNS and SASEGT. The CDR3 is made up of 13 amino acids. The CDR3 reads CASSTGWTGELFF. CDR3 DNA: TGTGCCAGCAGTACAGGGTGGACCGGGGAGCTGTTTTTT.

This clonotype occurred many times. The gene calls are TRBV20-1 and TRBJ2-1, with 7 bases lining up with TRBD1. From germline, CDR1 is DFQATT and CDR2 SNEGSKA (reference sequence). There are 13 residues in the CDR3. The trim removed 4 bases at V and 7 bases at J, leaving 7 bases unmatched. Here the CDR3 DNA reads TGCAGTGCTACTGGGACAGATCTAAATGAGCAGTTCTTC. It encodes CSATGTDLNEQFF.

This clonotype appeared a single time. A much larger clone sits a single nucleotide away, making a read error possible. The V gene is TRBV29-1, the J gene TRBJ1-1, with a tentative D call TRBD1 (6 bases). The CDR3 contains 14 residues. Germline values: CDR1 SQVTM, CDR2 ANQGSEA. This chain's CDR3 is CSVDRGQTGTEALF. DNA of the CDR3: TGCAGCGTTGACAGGGGACAAACGGGCACTGAAGCTCTCTTT.

This clonotype was seen many times. The chain has TRBV4-3 and TRBJ1-1; D call uncertain. The CDR3 totals 15 residues. Germline V gene lookup returns CDR1 LGHNA and CDR2 YSLEER. Trimming removed 1 base at V and 8 bases at J, with 17 bases between. The CDR3 loop is CASSQVAEPTREAFF. For the CDR3, the DNA is TGCGCCAGCAGCCAAGTTGCGGAACCCACTAGGGAAGCTTTCTTT.

This clonotype was picked up many times. The rearrangement joins TRBV3-1 to TRBJ1-1; TRBD1 might be the D (5 bases). The V end was cut by 4 bases, the J end by 0 bases, with 12 bases between. The CDR3 has 15 amino acids. The germline CDR1 and CDR2 sequences are LGHDT and YNNKEL (reference sequence). The CDR3 DNA follows: TGTGCCAGCAGCCCAGGACATCACATGAACACTGAAGCTTTCTTT. Protein sequence: CASSPGHHMNTEAFF. Full variable domain (remainder filled in from reference TRBV3-1 and TRBJ1-1): DTAVSQTPKYLVTQMGNDKSIKCEQNLGHDTMYWYKQDSKKFLKIMFSYNNKELIINETVPNRFSPKSPDKAHLNLHINSLELGDSAVYFCASSPGHHMNTEAFFGQGTRLTVV.

There are many counts of this clonotype. V and J are TRBV5-1 and TRBJ2-2, with 9 nucleotides matching TRBD1. V was clipped by 9 bases and J by 4 bases; unmatched bases: 7. CDR1 SGHRS and CDR2 YFSETQ come from the germline V gene. The CDR3 is 14 amino acids. CDR3 region: CATAGQGITGELFF. The CDR3 coding sequence is TGCGCCACGGCGGGACAGGGCATCACCGGGGAGCTGTTTTTT.

As concerns this clonotype: The junction differs from germline at one of its ends, possibly a read error. The chain is built from TRBV20-1 and TRBJ2-5; D is ambiguous. Germline CDR1 reads DFQATT; CDR2 reads SNEGSKA (reference sequence). The CDR3 has 14 amino acids. Here the CDR3 DNA reads TGCAGTGCTAGAGGCAGGAATCCAGTAGAGAGCCAGTACTTC. This translates into CSARGRNPVESQYF.